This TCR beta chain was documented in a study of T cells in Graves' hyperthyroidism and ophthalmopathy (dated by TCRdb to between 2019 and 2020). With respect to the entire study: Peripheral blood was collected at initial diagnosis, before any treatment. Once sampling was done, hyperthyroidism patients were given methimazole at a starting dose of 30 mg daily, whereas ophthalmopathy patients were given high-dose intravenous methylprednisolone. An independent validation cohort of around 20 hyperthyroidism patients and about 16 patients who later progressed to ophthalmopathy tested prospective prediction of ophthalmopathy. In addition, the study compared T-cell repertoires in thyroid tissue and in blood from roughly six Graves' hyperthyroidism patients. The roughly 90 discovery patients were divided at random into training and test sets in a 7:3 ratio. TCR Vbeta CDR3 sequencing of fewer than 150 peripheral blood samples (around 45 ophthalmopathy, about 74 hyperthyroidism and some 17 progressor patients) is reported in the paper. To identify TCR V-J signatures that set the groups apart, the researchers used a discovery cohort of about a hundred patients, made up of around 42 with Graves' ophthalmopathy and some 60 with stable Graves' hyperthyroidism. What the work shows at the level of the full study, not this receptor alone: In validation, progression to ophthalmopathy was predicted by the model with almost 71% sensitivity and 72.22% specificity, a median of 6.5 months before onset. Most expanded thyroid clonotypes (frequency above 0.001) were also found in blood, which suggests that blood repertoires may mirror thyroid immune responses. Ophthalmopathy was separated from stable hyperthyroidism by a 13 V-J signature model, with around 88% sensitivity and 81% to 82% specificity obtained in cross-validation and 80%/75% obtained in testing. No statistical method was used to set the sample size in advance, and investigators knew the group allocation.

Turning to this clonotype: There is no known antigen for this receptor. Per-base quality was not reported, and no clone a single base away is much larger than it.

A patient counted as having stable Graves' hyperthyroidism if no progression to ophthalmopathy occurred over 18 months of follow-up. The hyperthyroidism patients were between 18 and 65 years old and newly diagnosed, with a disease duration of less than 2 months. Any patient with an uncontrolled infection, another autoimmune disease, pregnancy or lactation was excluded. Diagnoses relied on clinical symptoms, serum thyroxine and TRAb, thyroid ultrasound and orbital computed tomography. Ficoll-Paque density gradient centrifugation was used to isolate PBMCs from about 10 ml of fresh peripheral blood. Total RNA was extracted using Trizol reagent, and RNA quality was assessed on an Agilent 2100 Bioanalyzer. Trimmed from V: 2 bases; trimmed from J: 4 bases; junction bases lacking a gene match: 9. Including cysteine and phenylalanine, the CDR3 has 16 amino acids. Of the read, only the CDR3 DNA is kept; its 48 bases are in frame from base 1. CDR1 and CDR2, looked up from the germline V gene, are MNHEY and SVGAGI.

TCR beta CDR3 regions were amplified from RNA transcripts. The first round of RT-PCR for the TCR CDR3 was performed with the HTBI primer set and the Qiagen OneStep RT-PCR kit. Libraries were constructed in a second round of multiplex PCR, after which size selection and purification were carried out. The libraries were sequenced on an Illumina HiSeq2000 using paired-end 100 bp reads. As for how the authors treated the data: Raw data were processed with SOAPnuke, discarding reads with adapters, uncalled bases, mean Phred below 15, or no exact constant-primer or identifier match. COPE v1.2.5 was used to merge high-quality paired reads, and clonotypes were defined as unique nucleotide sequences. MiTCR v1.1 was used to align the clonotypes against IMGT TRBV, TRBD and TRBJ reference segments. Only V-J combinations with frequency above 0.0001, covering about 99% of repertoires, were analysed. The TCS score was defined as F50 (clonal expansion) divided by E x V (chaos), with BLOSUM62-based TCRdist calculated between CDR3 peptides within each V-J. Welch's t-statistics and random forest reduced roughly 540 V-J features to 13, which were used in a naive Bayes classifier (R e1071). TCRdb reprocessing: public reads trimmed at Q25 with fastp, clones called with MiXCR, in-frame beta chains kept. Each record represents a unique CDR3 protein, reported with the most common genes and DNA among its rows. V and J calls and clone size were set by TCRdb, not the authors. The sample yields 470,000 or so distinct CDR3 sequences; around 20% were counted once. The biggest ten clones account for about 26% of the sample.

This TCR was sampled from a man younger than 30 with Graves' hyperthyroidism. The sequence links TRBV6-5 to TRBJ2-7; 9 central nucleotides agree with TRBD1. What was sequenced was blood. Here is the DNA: TGTGCCAGCAGTTACAATACACCGGGACAGGGTTACGAGCAGTACTTC. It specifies CASSYNTPGQGYEQYF.